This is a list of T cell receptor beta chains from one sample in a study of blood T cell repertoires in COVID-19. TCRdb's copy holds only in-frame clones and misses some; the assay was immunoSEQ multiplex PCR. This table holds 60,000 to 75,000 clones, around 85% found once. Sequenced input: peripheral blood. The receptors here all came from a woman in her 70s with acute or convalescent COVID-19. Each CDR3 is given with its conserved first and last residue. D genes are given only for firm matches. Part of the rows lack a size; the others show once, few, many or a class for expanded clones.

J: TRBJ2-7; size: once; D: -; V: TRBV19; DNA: TGTGCCAGTAGTATTAGGTCAGGGTCGGCTTCTGAAGGGCAGTACTTC; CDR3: CASSIRSGSASEGQYF
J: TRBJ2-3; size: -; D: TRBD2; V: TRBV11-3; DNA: TGTGCCAGCAGCGCGGGGGCAGATACGCAGTATTTT; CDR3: CASSAGADTQYF
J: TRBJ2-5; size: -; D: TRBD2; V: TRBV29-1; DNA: TGCAGCGTTGGTGGGACTAGCGGGGGGGTCCAAGAGACCCAGTACTTC; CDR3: CSVGGTSGGVQETQYF
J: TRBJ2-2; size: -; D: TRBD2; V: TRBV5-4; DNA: TGTGCCAGCAGCTTGGGTAGCGGGGCCGCTGGGGAGCTGTTTTTT; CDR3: CASSLGSGAAGELFF
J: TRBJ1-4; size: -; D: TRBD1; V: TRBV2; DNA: TGTGCCAGCAGTCCCGGGACAGGGGGTGTCGGTAATGAAAAACTGTTTTTT; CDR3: CASSPGTGGVGNEKLFF
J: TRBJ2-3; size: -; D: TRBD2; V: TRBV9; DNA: TGTGCCAGCAGCTATAGCGGGGGGATGGCAGATACGCAGTATTTT; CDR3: CASSYSGGMADTQYF
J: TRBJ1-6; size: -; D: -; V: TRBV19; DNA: TGTGCCAGTAGCTCCAGGGTATCCTATAATTCACCCCTCCACTTT; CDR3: CASSSRVSYNSPLHF
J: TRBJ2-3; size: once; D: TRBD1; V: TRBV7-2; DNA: TGTGCCAGCAGCTGGGGGGACAGGGTCTTCGATACGCAGTATTTT; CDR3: CASSWGDRVFDTQYF
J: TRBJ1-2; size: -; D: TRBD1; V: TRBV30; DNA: TGTGCCTGGAAGGGACAGGGGGACGGCTACACCTTC; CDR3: CAWKGQGDGYTF
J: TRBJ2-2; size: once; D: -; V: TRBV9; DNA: TGTGCCAGCAGGAGGTCCCCGAACACCGGGGAGCTGTTTTTT; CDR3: CASRRSPNTGELFF
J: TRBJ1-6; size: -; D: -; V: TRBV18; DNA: TGTGCCAGCTCACCACGGGAGGGGATGGCTTCACCCCTCCACTTT; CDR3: CASSPREGMASPLHF
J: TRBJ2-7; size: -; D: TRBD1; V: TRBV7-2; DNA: TGTGCCAGCAGCACAGCAGGGGGCTCCTACGAGCAGTACTTC; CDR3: CASSTAGGSYEQYF
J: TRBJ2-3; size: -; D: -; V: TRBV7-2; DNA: TGTGCCAGCAGCTCCCGGGATTACACTAGCACAGATACGCAGTATTTT; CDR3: CASSSRDYTSTDTQYF
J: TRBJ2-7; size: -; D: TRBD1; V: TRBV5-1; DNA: TGCGCCAGCAGGACCGGGACAGGGTCCTACGAGCAGTACTTC; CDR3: CASRTGTGSYEQYF
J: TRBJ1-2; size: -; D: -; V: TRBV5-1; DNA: TGCGCCAGCTCATCCGGGGACAAGAAGATCCATGGCTACACCTTC; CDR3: CASSSGDKKIHGYTF
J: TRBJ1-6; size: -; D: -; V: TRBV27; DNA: TGTGCCAGCCACTGGAGCTCCTATAATTCACCCCTCCACTTT; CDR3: CASHWSSYNSPLHF
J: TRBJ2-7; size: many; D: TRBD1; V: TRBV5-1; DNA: TGCGCCAGCAGCCTGGGGGACAGGGGCATCGAGCAGTACTTC; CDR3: CASSLGDRGIEQYF
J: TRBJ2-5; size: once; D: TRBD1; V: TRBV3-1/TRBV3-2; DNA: TGTGCCAGCAGCCAAGGTCCGGGACAGGGAGGCGCGACCCAGTACTTC; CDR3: CASSQGPGQGGATQYF
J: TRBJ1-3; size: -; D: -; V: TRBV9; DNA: TGTGCCAGCAGCGATCAACAGGGCTGGGTTTCTGGAAACACCATATATTTT; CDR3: CASSDQQGWVSGNTIYF
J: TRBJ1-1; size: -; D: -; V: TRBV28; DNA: TGTGCCAGCAGGTACAGGAACACTGAAGCTTTCTTT; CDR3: CASRYRNTEAFF
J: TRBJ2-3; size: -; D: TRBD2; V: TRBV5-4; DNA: TGTGCCAGCAGCTCCTGGAAGGCTAGCGGGGGGGATACGCAGTATTTT; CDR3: CASSSWKASGGDTQYF
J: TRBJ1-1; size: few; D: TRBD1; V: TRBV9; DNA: TGTGCCAGCAGCGCCCAGGGGGAAGCTGAAGCTTTCTTT; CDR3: CASSAQGEAEAFF
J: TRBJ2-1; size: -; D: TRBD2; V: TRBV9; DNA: TGTGCCAGCAGCGTCTCCGTTGGGGCTCAGCGGGGCAATGAGCAGTTCTTC; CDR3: CASSVSVGAQRGNEQFF
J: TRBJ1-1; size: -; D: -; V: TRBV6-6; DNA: TGTGCCAGCAGTACGACAGGCGGAACGACTGAAGCTTTCTTT; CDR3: CASSTTGGTTEAFF
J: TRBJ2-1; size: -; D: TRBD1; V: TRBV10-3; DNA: TGTGCCATCAGAGACGGGACAGGCAACAATGAGCAGTTCTTC; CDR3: CAIRDGTGNNEQFF
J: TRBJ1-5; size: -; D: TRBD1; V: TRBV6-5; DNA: TGTGCCAGCAGAAGACAGGGGAGAAATCAGCCCCAGCATTTT; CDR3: CASRRQGRNQPQHF
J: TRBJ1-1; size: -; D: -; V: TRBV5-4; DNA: TGTGCCAGCAGCCCCCCGGGCAGGGAAAACACTGAAGCTTTCTTT; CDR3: CASSPPGRENTEAFF
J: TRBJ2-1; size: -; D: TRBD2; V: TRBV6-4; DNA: TGTGCCAGCAGTGCGGGACTAGCGGGGTCTTCCAATGAGCAGTTCTTC; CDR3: CASSAGLAGSSNEQFF
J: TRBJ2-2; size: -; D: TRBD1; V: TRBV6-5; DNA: TGTGCCAGCAGCCGGGACAGGGACACCGGGGAGCTGTTTTTT; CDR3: CASSRDRDTGELFF
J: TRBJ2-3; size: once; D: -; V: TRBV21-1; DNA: TGTGCCAGCACCTGGACAGGGGGCGGCACAGATACGCAGTATTTT; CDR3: CASTWTGGGTDTQYF
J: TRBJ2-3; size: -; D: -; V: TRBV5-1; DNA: TGCGCCAGCAGCATGAGGGAACCTATGGATACGCAGTATTTT; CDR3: CASSMREPMDTQYF
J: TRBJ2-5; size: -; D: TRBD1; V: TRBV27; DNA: TGTGCCAGCAGCGAGGACAGGGGTGAAGAGACCCAGTACTTC; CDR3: CASSEDRGEETQYF
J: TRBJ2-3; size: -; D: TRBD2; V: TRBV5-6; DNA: TGTGCCAGCAGCTTGGTAGGGACTAGAATGTCAGATACGCAGTATTTT; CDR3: CASSLVGTRMSDTQYF
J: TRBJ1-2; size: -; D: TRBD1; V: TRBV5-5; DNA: TGTGCCAGCAGCCGTGACGGGACAGGTGAATATGGCTACACCTTC; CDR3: CASSRDGTGEYGYTF
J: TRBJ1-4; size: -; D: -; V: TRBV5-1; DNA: TGCGCCAGCAGCGCCGGGATGTCAACTAATGAAAAACTGTTTTTT; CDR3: CASSAGMSTNEKLFF
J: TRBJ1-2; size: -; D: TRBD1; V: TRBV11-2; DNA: TGTGCCAGCAGCTTCACAGGGGCAGGCGGCTACACCTTC; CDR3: CASSFTGAGGYTF
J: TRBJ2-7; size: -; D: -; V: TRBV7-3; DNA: TGTGCCAGCAGCTTAACGGGGGGTAACGGCGAGCAGTACTTC; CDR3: CASSLTGGNGEQYF
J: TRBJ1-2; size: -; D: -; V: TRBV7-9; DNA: TGTGCCAGCAGCCTCCCATTCGGAGAAGGCAGGGCTGGCTACACCTTC; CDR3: CASSLPFGEGRAGYTF
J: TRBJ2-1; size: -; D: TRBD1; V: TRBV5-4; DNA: TGTGCCAGCAATCGCGGGGACAGGGTGGTAGGTGAGCAGTTCTTC; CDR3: CASNRGDRVVGEQFF
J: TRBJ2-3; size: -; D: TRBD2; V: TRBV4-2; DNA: TGTGCCAGCAGCCAAGATTACAGCGGGGGGGCGACGCAGTATTTT; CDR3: CASSQDYSGGATQYF
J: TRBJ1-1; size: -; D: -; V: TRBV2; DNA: TGTGCCAGCACGGGAGAGGGGAGCACTGAAGCTTTCTTT; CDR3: CASTGEGSTEAFF
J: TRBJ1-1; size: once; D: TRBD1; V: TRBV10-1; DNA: TGCGCCAGCAGCCCGGACAGGGCGTCTGAAGCTTTCTTT; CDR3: CASSPDRASEAFF